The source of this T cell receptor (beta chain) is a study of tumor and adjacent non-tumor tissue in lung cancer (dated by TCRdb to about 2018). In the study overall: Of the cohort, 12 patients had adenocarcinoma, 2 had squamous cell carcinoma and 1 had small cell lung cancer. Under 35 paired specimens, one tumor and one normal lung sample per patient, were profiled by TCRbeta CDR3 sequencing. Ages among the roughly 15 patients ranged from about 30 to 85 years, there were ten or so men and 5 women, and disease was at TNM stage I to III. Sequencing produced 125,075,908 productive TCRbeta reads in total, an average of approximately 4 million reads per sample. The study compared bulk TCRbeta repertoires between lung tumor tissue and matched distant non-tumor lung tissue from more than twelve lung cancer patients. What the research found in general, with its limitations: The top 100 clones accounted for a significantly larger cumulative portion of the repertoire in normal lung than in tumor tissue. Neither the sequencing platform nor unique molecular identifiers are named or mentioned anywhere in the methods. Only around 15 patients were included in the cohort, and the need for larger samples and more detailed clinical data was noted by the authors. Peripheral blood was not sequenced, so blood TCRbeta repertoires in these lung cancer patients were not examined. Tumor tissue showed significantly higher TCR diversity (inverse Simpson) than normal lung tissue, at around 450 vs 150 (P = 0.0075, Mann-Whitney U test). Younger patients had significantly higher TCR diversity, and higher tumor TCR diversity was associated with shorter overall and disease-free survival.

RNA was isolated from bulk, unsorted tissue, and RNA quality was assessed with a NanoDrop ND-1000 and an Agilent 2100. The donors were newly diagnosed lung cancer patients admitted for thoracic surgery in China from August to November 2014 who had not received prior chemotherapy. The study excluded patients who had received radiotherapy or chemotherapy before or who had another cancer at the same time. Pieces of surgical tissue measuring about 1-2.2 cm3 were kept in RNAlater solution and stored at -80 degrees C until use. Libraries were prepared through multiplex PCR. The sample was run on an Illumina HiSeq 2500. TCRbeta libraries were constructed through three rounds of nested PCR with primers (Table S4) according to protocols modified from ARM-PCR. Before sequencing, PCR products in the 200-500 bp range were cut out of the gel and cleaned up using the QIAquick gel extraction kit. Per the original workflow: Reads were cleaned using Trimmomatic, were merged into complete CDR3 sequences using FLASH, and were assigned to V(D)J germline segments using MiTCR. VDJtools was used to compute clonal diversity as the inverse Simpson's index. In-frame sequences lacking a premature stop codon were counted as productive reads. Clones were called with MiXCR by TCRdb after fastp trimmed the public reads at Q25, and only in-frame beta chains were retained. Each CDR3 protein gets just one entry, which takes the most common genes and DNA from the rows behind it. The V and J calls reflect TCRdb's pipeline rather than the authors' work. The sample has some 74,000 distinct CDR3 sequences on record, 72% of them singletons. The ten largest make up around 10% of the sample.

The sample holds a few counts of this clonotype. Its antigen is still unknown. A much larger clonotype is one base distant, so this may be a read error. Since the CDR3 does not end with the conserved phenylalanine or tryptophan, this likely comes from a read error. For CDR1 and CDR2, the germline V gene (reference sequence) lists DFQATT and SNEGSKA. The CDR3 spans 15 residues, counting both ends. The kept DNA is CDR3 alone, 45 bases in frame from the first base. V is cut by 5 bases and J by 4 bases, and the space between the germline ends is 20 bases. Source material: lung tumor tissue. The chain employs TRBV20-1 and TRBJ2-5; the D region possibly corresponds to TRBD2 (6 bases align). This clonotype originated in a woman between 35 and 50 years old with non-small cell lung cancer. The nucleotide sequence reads TGCAGTGCTCAGGCCCTGGTGGGAGGCGGAGAGACCCAGTACTGC. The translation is CSAQALVGGGETQYC.